This TCR beta chain originates from a study of Graves' ophthalmopathy and Graves' hyperthyroidism. This clonotype was counted many times. The ends were cut back, 1 base at V and 2 bases at J, with 12 bases in the middle. CDR1 and CDR2 from the germline V gene are DFQATT and SNEGSKA (reference sequence). This CDR3 region has 14 residues. CDR3 regions of TCR beta were amplified from RNA transcripts. The first round was an RT-PCR with HTBI primers, and the second round was a multiplex PCR. TCRdb used MiXCR to reprocess the multiplex PCR reads, holding one entry per CDR3 protein. The sample lists 600,000 to 950,000 distinct CDR3 sequences, 40% occurring once.

J is TRBJ2-7 and V is TRBV20-1; a possible D gene is TRBD2 (5 bases). Sample: peripheral blood. The sequence was collected from an adult man with Graves' ophthalmopathy. The CDR3 protein is CSARVEGTAYEQYF. CDR3 DNA: TGCAGTGCTAGAGTTGAGGGAACCGCCTACGAGCAGTACTTC.